This T cell receptor (beta chain) stems from a study of shared clonotypes between healthy human individuals. Study results and limitations: Among donors, sharing of clonotypes was expected to be affected by sequencing depth. Larger richness was generally estimated for naive than memory subsets.

To note about this clone: The antigen is not known.

V lost 3 bases and J lost 5; bases outside the gene matches: 9. CDR1 and CDR2 (germline): MNHEY, SMNVEV (reference sequence). This CDR3 region has 15 residues. TCRdb's copy holds only in-frame clones and misses some; the assay was immunoSEQ multiplex PCR. The data hold 500,000 to 550,000 clones, with 95% to 96% observed a single time. The source material was naive CD4+ T cells sorted from blood. Subset specified: CD45RA+ positively selected. The chain has TRBV27 and TRBJ2-5; 7 bases line up with TRBD2. The TCR comes from a woman in her 30s in good health. Here the CDR3 reads CASSFWWEGRETQYF. CDR3 bases: TGTGCCAGCAGTTTTTGGTGGGAGGGCAGGGAGACCCAGTACTTC.